This TCR beta chain was sequenced during a study of response to subunit inactivated influenza vaccine. The CDR3 is 15 amino acids. Trimming removed 1 base from V and 3 bases from J, with 13 bases in between. Looked up from germline, CDR1 is GTSNPN and CDR2 is SVGIG (reference sequence). TCRdb used MiXCR to reprocess the RT-PCR reads, holding one entry per CDR3 protein. The profile shows 150,000 to 200,000 distinct CDR3 sequences, approximately 12% of them singletons. In this sample, this clonotype turned up a few times. These data were also filed under a second study, of T cells expressing NK-cell markers. That report notes: Generation of TCR beta cDNA was performed by 5'RACE template switching incorporating UMIs. For a few donors, these clonotypes were likewise the leading ones in the CD3+CD56-NKG2C+ fraction.

Here the sequenced sample was CD8+ T cells sorted from PBMCs, taken about 12 days after vaccination. The receptor comes from a man between 50 and 59 years old who received an inactivated influenza vaccine. The rearrangement links TRBV30 to TRBJ1-5; D perhaps matches TRBD1 (6 bases). CDR3 protein: CAWSEIGTLNQPQHF. The CDR3 nucleotides read TGTGCCTGGAGTGAGATCGGGACACTCAATCAGCCCCAGCATTTT.